This T cell receptor beta chain was observed in a study of T cell repertoires in cytomegalovirus infection. Study-wide context: In public TCR beta signatures, there were indications of both CMV infection and matching HLA type.

This clonotype was detected only a few times. Each CDR3 protein gets one entry after TCRdb re-called the reads with MiXCR. Of approximately 180,000 distinct CDR3 sequences listed, about 18% are singletons. The germline CDR1 and CDR2 sequences are SGHVS and FNYEAQ. The CDR3 length is 15 residues. V dropped 2 bases and J dropped 4 bases, with 13 bases sitting between them. The source of this sequence is a human donor in good health (CMV status not recorded). Some clones in this sample may be carry-over from other donors' samples. The rearrangement joins TRBV7-6 to TRBJ2-3, with D perhaps matching TRBD2 (6 bases). The sequenced sample was CD8+ T cells from PBMCs. The CDR3, as DNA: TGTGCCAGCAGCTTAAGCGGGCAGGGACCAGATACGCAGTATTTT. Protein sequence: CASSLSGQGPDTQYF.